This TCR beta chain emerged from a study of cytomegalovirus exposure and HLA in healthy donors. Details on this clone: Its antigen is as yet unknown.

Findings of the study overall: Rare sequences made up most TCRs, while some public TCRs were found in many donors. According to a later analysis, TCR clusters from the first cohort tended to co-occur in the 90 to 150 validation repertoires. It was confirmed in vitro that a few of the CMV-associated chains were specific for CMV antigens. Cytomegalovirus-associated status was assigned to 150 to 200 TCR beta chains.

This CDR3 region has 15 residues. CDR1 KGHSH and CDR2 LQKENI come from the germline V gene. V lost 4 bases to trimming and J lost 0 bases; unmatched junction nucleotides: 2. Repertoires were generated with immunoSEQ multiplex PCR, while TCRdb's copy carries only in-frame clones and drops some. The profile shows about 120,000 clones, roughly 84% of them singletons. Sequencing was performed on PBMCs. V gene TRBV18 combines with J gene TRBJ2-3; 9 bases line up with TRBD2. This TCR came from a woman aged 30 to 39 in good health and CMV-seronegative. The CDR3 DNA follows: TGTGCCAGCTCACGGGGACTAGCTAGCACAGATACGCAGTATTTT. Protein sequence: CASSRGLASTDTQYF.